The source of this TCR beta chain is a study of shared clonotypes between healthy human individuals. Turning to the study itself: Participating donors consisted of two women and three men aged 18 to 49. Study-level points and caveats: Expectations were that clonotype sharing among donors would be affected by sequencing depth. Specimens sampled were limited to blood, with tissue repertoires likely differing.

The CDR3 is 14 residues long. CDR1 and CDR2 (germline): SNHLY, FYNNEI. V lost 6 bases and J lost 9; bases outside the gene matches: 11. Sequenced by immunoSEQ multiplex PCR; TCRdb stores in-frame clones only, minus some. The data hold over 400,000 clones, with 60% to 80% observed a single time. As regards this clone: Its antigen is unknown.

Donors, without exception, were Caucasian adults residing in Nashville, Tennessee. The sequenced sample was PBMCs. The rearrangement uses TRBV2 and TRBJ2-1; 7 bases align to TRBD2. This TCR was recovered from a middle-aged woman in good health. Some clones in this sample may be carry-over from other donors' samples. The CDR3 region has the DNA TGTGCCAGCAGCAAACCGGGACTACCCACTGAGCAGTTCTTC. It translates to CASSKPGLPTEQFF.